The rows below give T cell receptor beta chains drawn from one sample of a study of blood T cell repertoires in COVID-19. Assay used: immunoSEQ multiplex PCR; TCRdb lists only in-frame clones, some missing. The table has a few hundred thousand clones, around nine tenths seen once. The sample comprised peripheral blood. All receptors derive from a man aged 35 to 55 who had recovered from COVID-19. Both conserved end residues are part of each CDR3. The order of the fields is V gene, clone size, D gene, J gene, CDR3 DNA, CDR3 protein. The D gene is left open where the match is weak. Expanded clones get a size class; other rows say once, few or many, or leave the size out.

V gene: TRBV2; clone size: NA; D gene: NA; J gene: TRBJ2-3; CDR3 DNA: TGTGCCAGCACCTGGGACTTAGCGAGCCCCACAGATACGCAGTATTTT; CDR3 protein: CASTWDLASPTDTQYF
V gene: TRBV29-1; clone size: NA; D gene: NA; J gene: TRBJ2-7; CDR3 DNA: TGCAGCGTTGAGGGCCAGGGACAACGCGAGCAGTACTTC; CDR3 protein: CSVEGQGQREQYF
V gene: TRBV6-2/TRBV6-3; clone size: NA; D gene: TRBD2; J gene: TRBJ2-7; CDR3 DNA: TGTGCCAGCAGCCCCGATAATCGCGGGGGAAGCAGGCAGTACTTC; CDR3 protein: CASSPDNRGGSRQYF
V gene: TRBV2; clone size: NA; D gene: NA; J gene: TRBJ1-2; CDR3 DNA: TGTGCCAGCAGTGAGGGTTCTACAGCCCTTGCTAACTATGGCTACACCTTC; CDR3 protein: CASSEGSTALANYGYTF
V gene: TRBV5-4; clone size: NA; D gene: NA; J gene: TRBJ1-3; CDR3 DNA: TGTGCCAGCAGCTTGGACCTAGCCAACACCATATATTTT; CDR3 protein: CASSLDLANTIYF
V gene: TRBV6-5; clone size: NA; D gene: TRBD2; J gene: TRBJ2-7; CDR3 DNA: TGTGCCAGCAGTAGAACTAGCGGGGGTGCCTACGAGCAGTACTTC; CDR3 protein: CASSRTSGGAYEQYF
V gene: TRBV7-3; clone size: NA; D gene: NA; J gene: TRBJ1-6; CDR3 DNA: TGTGCCAGCAGCTTAACTTTCTCGCCAGAATCACCCCTCCACTTT; CDR3 protein: CASSLTFSPESPLHF
V gene: TRBV6-6; clone size: once; D gene: TRBD1; J gene: TRBJ2-2; CDR3 DNA: TGTGCCAGTAGACAGGGGGCATACGCCGGGGAGCTGTTTTTT; CDR3 protein: CASRQGAYAGELFF
V gene: TRBV7-6; clone size: NA; D gene: NA; J gene: TRBJ2-5; CDR3 DNA: TGTGCCAGCAGCTTCAGGGAAATCGGGACCCAGTACTTC; CDR3 protein: CASSFREIGTQYF
V gene: TRBV7-9; clone size: NA; D gene: TRBD1; J gene: TRBJ1-1; CDR3 DNA: TGTGCCAGCAGCTCGGGACAGGGGGTCACTGAAGCTTTCTTT; CDR3 protein: CASSSGQGVTEAFF
V gene: TRBV7-6; clone size: NA; D gene: NA; J gene: TRBJ1-2; CDR3 DNA: TGTGCCAGCAGCCCCGGATCTACCCGGGGTTCTGGCTACACCTTC; CDR3 protein: CASSPGSTRGSGYTF
V gene: TRBV11-2; clone size: NA; D gene: NA; J gene: TRBJ2-1; CDR3 DNA: TGTGCCAGCAGCCCCCATTCGGGAGTTAGCTACAATGAGCAGTTCTTC; CDR3 protein: CASSPHSGVSYNEQFF
V gene: TRBV5-1; clone size: NA; D gene: TRBD1; J gene: TRBJ2-3; CDR3 DNA: TGCGCCAGCAGTTGGCGGACAGGCGCAGATACGCAGTATTTT; CDR3 protein: CASSWRTGADTQYF
V gene: TRBV18; clone size: NA; D gene: NA; J gene: TRBJ2-2; CDR3 DNA: TGTGCCAGCTCCGCGGCCGGGGAGCTGTTTTTT; CDR3 protein: CASSAAGELFF
V gene: TRBV6-6; clone size: once; D gene: TRBD2; J gene: TRBJ2-1; CDR3 DNA: TGTGCCAGCAGTCAAACTAGCGGGGGCCTTTCGTTCTATGAGCAGTTCTTC; CDR3 protein: CASSQTSGGLSFYEQFF
V gene: TRBV13; clone size: NA; D gene: TRBD1; J gene: TRBJ2-3; CDR3 DNA: TGTGCCAGCAGCTTGGGGACAGGGAGTTACGCGCAGTATTTT; CDR3 protein: CASSLGTGSYAQYF
V gene: TRBV19; clone size: NA; D gene: TRBD1; J gene: TRBJ1-3; CDR3 DNA: TGTGCCAGTAGTATCGAGACAGGGCTCTCTGGAAACACCATATATTTT; CDR3 protein: CASSIETGLSGNTIYF
V gene: TRBV5-1; clone size: NA; D gene: TRBD2; J gene: TRBJ2-1; CDR3 DNA: TGCGCCAGCAGCGGGACTAGCGGCCACCGTGAATACAATGAGCAGTTCTTC; CDR3 protein: CASSGTSGHREYNEQFF
V gene: TRBV27; clone size: NA; D gene: TRBD1; J gene: TRBJ1-2; CDR3 DNA: TGTGCCAGCAGACCCATAGACAGGGGGCCATTTTATGGCTACACCTTC; CDR3 protein: CASRPIDRGPFYGYTF
V gene: TRBV7-6; clone size: NA; D gene: NA; J gene: TRBJ2-5; CDR3 DNA: TGTGCCAGCAGCCTCCTATTAGAGACCCAGTACTTC; CDR3 protein: CASSLLLETQYF
V gene: TRBV2; clone size: NA; D gene: NA; J gene: TRBJ2-7; CDR3 DNA: TGTGCCAGCAGTGCGGGATATTTGGGCGAGCAGTACTTC; CDR3 protein: CASSAGYLGEQYF
V gene: TRBV7-9; clone size: NA; D gene: NA; J gene: TRBJ2-7; CDR3 DNA: TGTGCCAGCAGGGTTGGATCGGGCGAGCAGTACTTC; CDR3 protein: CASRVGSGEQYF
V gene: TRBV5-1; clone size: NA; D gene: NA; J gene: TRBJ2-1; CDR3 DNA: TGCGCCAGCAGCCCCCGGGAGAACAATGAGCAGTTCTTC; CDR3 protein: CASSPRENNEQFF
V gene: TRBV5-4; clone size: NA; D gene: TRBD2; J gene: TRBJ2-3; CDR3 DNA: TGTGCCAGCACCACTAGCGGGGGGCTTACAGATACGCAGTATTTT; CDR3 protein: CASTTSGGLTDTQYF
V gene: TRBV15; clone size: NA; D gene: NA; J gene: TRBJ2-5; CDR3 DNA: TGTGCCACCAGCAGTTGGGCTGCAGCCCAAGAGACCCAGTACTTC; CDR3 protein: CATSSWAAAQETQYF
V gene: TRBV2; clone size: NA; D gene: NA; J gene: TRBJ2-3; CDR3 DNA: TGTGCCAGCAGTAAGTTCAGGGGGGCGCACGAAGATACGCAGTATTTT; CDR3 protein: CASSKFRGAHEDTQYF
V gene: TRBV5-4; clone size: NA; D gene: NA; J gene: TRBJ2-2; CDR3 DNA: TGTGCCAGCAGCTACCGGGTCCTGAACACCGGGGAGCTGTTTTTT; CDR3 protein: CASSYRVLNTGELFF
V gene: TRBV19; clone size: NA; D gene: NA; J gene: TRBJ1-4; CDR3 DNA: TGTGAGAACCTAAATTCTGGGGCATCTATAAATCTTGCAACTAATGAAAAACTGTTTTTT; CDR3 protein: CENLNSGASINLATNEKLFF
V gene: TRBV18; clone size: NA; D gene: NA; J gene: TRBJ1-1; CDR3 DNA: TGTGCCAGCTCACCGGGAGTGAACACTGAAGCTTTCTTT; CDR3 protein: CASSPGVNTEAFF
V gene: TRBV2; clone size: NA; D gene: NA; J gene: TRBJ2-2; CDR3 DNA: TGTGCCAGCAGGACTAGGCCCACCGGGGAGCTGTTTTTT; CDR3 protein: CASRTRPTGELFF
V gene: TRBV7-7; clone size: NA; D gene: TRBD1; J gene: TRBJ2-1; CDR3 DNA: TGTGCCAGCAGCAGCGGACAGGGGGTGTCAGATGAGCAGTTCTTC; CDR3 protein: CASSSGQGVSDEQFF
V gene: TRBV6-5; clone size: NA; D gene: TRBD2; J gene: TRBJ2-3; CDR3 DNA: TGTGCCAGCAGTTTCCGACTAGCCGCAGATACGCAGTATTTT; CDR3 protein: CASSFRLAADTQYF
V gene: TRBV5-5; clone size: NA; D gene: NA; J gene: TRBJ1-1; CDR3 DNA: TGTGCCAGCAGCTTGACAGGTACAGGCACTGAAGCTTTCTTT; CDR3 protein: CASSLTGTGTEAFF